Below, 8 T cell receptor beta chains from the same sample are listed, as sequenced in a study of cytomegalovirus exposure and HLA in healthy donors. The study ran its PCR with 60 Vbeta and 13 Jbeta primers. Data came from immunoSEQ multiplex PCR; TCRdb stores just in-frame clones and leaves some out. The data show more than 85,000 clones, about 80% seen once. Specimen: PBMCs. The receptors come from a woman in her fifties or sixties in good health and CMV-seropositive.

In nucleotides, the CDR3 is TGTGCCAGTAGTATACAAGGGGCAGTAGGGCAGTTCTTC. This gives the protein CASSIQGAVGQFF. The chain carries TRBV19 and TRBJ2-1; D perhaps matches TRBD1 (5 bases). The germline V gene encodes CDR1 LNHDA and CDR2 SQIVND (reference sequence). The CDR3 is 13 amino acids. V was shortened by 2 bases and J by 12 bases, with 14 bases between the two germline ends.

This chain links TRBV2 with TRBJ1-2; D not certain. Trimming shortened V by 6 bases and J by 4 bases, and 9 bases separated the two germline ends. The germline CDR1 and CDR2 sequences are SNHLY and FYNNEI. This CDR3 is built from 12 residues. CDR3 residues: CASRGRSYGYTF. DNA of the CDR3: TGTGCCAGCAGAGGGAGGTCCTATGGCTACACCTTC.

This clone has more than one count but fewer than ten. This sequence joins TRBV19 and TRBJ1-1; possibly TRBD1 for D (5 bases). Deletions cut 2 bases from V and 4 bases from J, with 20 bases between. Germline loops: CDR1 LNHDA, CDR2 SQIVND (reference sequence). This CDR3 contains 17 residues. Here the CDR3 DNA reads TGTGCCAGTAGTATAAGATTTGGGGCGCAGGGTTTCACTGAAGCTTTCTTT. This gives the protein CASSIRFGAQGFTEAFF.

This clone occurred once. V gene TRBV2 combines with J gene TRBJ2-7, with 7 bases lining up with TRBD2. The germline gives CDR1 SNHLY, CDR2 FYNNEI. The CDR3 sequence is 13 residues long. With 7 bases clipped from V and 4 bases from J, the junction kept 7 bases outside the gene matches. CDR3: CASNWAGDYEQYF. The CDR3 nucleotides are TGTGCCAGCAATTGGGCGGGGGATTACGAGCAGTACTTC.

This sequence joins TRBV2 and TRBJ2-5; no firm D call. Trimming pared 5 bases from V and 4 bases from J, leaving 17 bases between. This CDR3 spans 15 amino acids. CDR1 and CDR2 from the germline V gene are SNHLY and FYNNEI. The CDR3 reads CASSSNSLLRETQYF. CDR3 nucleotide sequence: TGTGCCAGCAGTTCTAATAGTCTCCTTAGAGAGACCCAGTACTTC. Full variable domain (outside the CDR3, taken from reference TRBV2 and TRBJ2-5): EPEVTQTPSHQVTQMGQEVILRCVPISNHLYFYWYRQILGQKVEFLVSFYNNEISEKSEIFDDQFSVERPDGSNFTLKIRSTKLEDSAMYFCASSSNSLLRETQYFGPGTRLLVL.

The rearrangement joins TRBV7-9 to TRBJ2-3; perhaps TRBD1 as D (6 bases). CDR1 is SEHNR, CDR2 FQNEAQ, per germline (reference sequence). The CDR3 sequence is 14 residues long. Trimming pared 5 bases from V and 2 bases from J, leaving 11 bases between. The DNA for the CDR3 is TGTGCCAGCAGCCTTGGGGGCCCCACAGATACGCAGTATTTT. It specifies CASSLGGPTDTQYF.

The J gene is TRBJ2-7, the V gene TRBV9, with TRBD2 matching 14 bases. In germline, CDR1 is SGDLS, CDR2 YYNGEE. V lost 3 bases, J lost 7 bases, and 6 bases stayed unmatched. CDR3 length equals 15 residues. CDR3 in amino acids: CASSGGTSGSWEQYF. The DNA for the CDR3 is TGTGCCAGCAGCGGGGGGACTAGCGGGAGCTGGGAGCAGTACTTC.

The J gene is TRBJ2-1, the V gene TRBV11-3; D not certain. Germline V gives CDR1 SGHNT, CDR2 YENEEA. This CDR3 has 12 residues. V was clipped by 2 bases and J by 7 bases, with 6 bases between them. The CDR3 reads CASSLLYNEQFF. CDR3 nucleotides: TGTGCCAGCAGCTTATTGTATAATGAGCAGTTCTTC.